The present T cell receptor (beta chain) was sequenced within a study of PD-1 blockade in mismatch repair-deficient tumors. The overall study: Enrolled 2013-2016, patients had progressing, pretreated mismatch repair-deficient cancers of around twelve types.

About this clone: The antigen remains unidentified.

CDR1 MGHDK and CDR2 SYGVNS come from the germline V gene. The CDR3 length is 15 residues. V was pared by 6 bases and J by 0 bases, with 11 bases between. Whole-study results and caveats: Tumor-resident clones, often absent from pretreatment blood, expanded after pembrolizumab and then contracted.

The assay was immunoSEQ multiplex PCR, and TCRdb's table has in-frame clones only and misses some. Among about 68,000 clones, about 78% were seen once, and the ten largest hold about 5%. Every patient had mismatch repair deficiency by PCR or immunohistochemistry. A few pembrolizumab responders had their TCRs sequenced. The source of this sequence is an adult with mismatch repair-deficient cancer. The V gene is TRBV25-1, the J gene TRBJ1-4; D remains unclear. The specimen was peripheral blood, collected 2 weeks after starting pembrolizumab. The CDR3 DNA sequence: TGTGCCAGCAGCGAGGGAGCTGCAACTAATGAAAAACTGTTTTTT. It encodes CASSEGAATNEKLFF. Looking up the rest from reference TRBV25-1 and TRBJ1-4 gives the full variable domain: EADIYQTPRYLVIGTGKKITLECSQTMGHDKMYWYQQDPGMELHLIHYSYGVNSTEKGDLSSESTVSRIRTEHFPLTLESARPSHTSQYLCASSEGAATNEKLFFGSGTQLSVL.